This TCR beta chain was identified during a study of blood T cell repertoires in COVID-19. Study details: Specimens from acute and convalescent COVID-19 originated in the United States, Italy and Spain. T cells, B-cell-depleted T cells, or PBMCs supplied cDNA or gDNA.

Across about 22 US areas, participants ranged in age from 18 to 89 years. Germline V lookup: CDR1 SGHRS, CDR2 YFSETQ. V was trimmed by 4 bases and J by 3 bases, leaving 24 bases between them. This CDR3 is built from 18 residues. Only in-frame clones appear in the TCRdb table, and some are missing; sequencing was by immunoSEQ multiplex PCR. This table holds about 430,000 clones, about 88% found once. The gene calls are TRBV5-1 and TRBJ2-3; D perhaps matches TRBD2 (5 bases). The TCR comes from a woman aged 18-29 years who had been exposed to COVID-19. The sample was PBMCs or T cells enriched from blood (not recorded which). This CDR3 is CASSHLASKLEETDTQYF. CDR3 nucleotides: TGCGCCAGCAGCCACTTGGCCTCGAAACTGGAGGAAACAGATACGCAGTATTTT.